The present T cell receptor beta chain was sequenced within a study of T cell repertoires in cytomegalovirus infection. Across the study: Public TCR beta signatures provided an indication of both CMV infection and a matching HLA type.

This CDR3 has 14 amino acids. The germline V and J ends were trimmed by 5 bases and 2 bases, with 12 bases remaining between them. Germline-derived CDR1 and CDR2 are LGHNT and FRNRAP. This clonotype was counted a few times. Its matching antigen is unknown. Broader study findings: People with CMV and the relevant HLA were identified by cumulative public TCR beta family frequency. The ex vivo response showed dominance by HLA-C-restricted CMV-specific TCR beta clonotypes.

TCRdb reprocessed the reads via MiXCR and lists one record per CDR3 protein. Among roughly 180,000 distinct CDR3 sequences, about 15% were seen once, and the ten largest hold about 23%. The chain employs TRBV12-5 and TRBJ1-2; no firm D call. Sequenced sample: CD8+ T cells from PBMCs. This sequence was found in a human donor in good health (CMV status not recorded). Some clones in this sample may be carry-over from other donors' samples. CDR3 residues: CASGPKEANYGYTF. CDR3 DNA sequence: TGTGCTAGTGGTCCCAAGGAGGCAAACTATGGCTACACCTTC.